The 13 T cell receptor beta chains listed next were all sequenced from one sample in a study of blood T cell repertoires in COVID-19. Method: immunoSEQ multiplex PCR; TCRdb's copy keeps in-frame clones and lacks some. The sample yields fewer than 350,000 clones, around 85% seen once. Sequencing was carried out using PBMCs or T cells enriched from blood (not recorded which). These receptors all stem from a woman aged 25 to 39 who had been exposed to COVID-19.

The chain links TRBV7-2 to TRBJ1-1; perhaps TRBD1 as D (5 bases). Trimming removed 1 base at V and 0 bases at J, with 12 bases between. The CDR3 runs 16 residues. CDR1 and CDR2 (germline): SGHTA, FQGNSA. CDR3 residues: CASSLVRDFLNTEAFF. DNA of the CDR3: TGTGCCAGCAGCTTAGTTCGGGACTTCTTGAACACTGAAGCTTTCTTT.

This clone has just one count. This chain links TRBV4-3 with TRBJ2-1, with D maybe TRBD1 (7 bases). The germline V gene has CDR1 LGHNA and CDR2 YSLEER. The V end lost 4 bases, the J end lost 14 bases, and 24 bases lay between the germline ends. This CDR3 comprises 15 residues. The CDR3 bases are TGCGCCAGCAGCCGGGACCGGGGGACAGTTTTCGTCGAGTTCTTC. Protein: CASSRDRGTVFVEFF.

CDR3 loop: CASRQGTDTQYF. CDR3 nucleotide sequence: TGTGCCAGCAGGCAGGGCACAGATACGCAGTATTTT. This chain uses TRBV12-3 or TRBV12-4 with TRBJ2-3; no clear D gene. V lost 6 bases, J lost 1 base, and 5 bases lay in between. The CDR3 is 12 amino acids.

The V call is TRBV7-9, the J call TRBJ1-4; 10 bases match TRBD1. This CDR3 has 17 residues. J gave up 7 bases and V 2 bases, and 10 bases lay outside the gene matches. CDR1 and CDR2 (germline): SEHNR, FQNEAQ (reference sequence). CDR3 nucleotides: TGTGCCAGCAGCTTAACGAAAACCCGGGACAGGGGTGAAAAACTGTTTTTT. Translating it yields CASSLTKTRDRGEKLFF.

The chain uses TRBV12-1 and TRBJ2-5; TRBD2, as called in the table, went unchecked against the DNA. TRBV12-1 is described as a pseudogene. The CDR3 is 17 residues long. This chain's CDR3 is CASSRPLAGGGKETQYF. In DNA form, the CDR3 reads TGTGCCAGCAGCCGCCCCCTCGCGGGGGGGGGTAAAGAGACCCAGTACTTC.

Only one count was recorded for this clone. The chain has TRBV27 and TRBJ1-5; TRBD1 matches 9 bases. Germline CDR1 reads MNHEY; CDR2 reads SMNVEV (reference sequence). The junction had 6 bases not matched to a gene; V was cut back by 6 bases and J by 6 bases. The CDR3 length is 14 residues. CDR3 sequence reads: CASSRDRVGQPQHF. The CDR3 DNA reads as TGTGCCAGCAGCCGGGACAGGGTCGGTCAGCCCCAGCATTTT.

The rearrangement links TRBV7-3 to TRBJ2-2; a possible D gene is TRBD2 (6 bases). The CDR3 length is 14 residues. V lost 5 bases and J 7 bases, leaving 14 bases between the germline ends. Germline V gene sequence: CDR1 SGHTA, CDR2 FQGTGA. In DNA, the CDR3 is TGTGCCAGCAGCACACTAGCAGGAGTCGGGGAGCTGTTTTTT. Translating gives CASSTLAGVGELFF.

This chain joins TRBV7-9 and TRBJ2-7, with D perhaps matching TRBD2 (7 bases). The CDR3 contains 16 residues. Trimming took off 1 base at V and 1 base at J, with 14 bases between the two ends. Germline CDR1 and CDR2: SEHNR and FQNEAQ (reference sequence). The CDR3 DNA sequence: TGTGCCAGCAGCTTAGGGTGGGGGGGCAGATCCTACGAGCAGTACTTC. Translation: CASSLGWGGRSYEQYF.

This clone was counted between two and nine times. The chain couples TRBV7-2 to TRBJ2-1; D gene ambiguous. CDR3 length: 13 amino acids. The V end lost 3 bases, the J end lost 6 bases, and 9 bases lay between the germline ends. The germline gives CDR1 SGHTA, CDR2 FQGNSA. CDR3 residues: CASSFYTTNEQFF. The CDR3 DNA sequence: TGTGCCAGCAGCTTTTACACTACCAATGAGCAGTTCTTC.

The chain couples TRBV24-1 to TRBJ1-2; TRBD1 matches at 7 bases. V shed 3 bases and J 0 bases; nucleotides not matched to a gene: 6. CDR3 length: 16 residues. Germline V CDR1 and CDR2: KGHDR, SFDVKD. CDR3 amino acids: CATSDPSQGANYGYTF. For the CDR3, the DNA is TGTGCCACCAGTGATCCCAGCCAGGGGGCTAACTATGGCTACACCTTC.

The V and J genes are TRBV30 and TRBJ2-3; D unresolved. The CDR3 is 12 amino acids. Trimming left V 8 bases short and J 0 bases short, with 9 bases between. Germline lookup yields CDR1 GTSNPN and CDR2 SVGIG (reference sequence). CDR3 in amino acids: CARKTSTDTQYF. The CDR3 region has the DNA TGTGCCCGAAAAACTAGCACAGATACGCAGTATTTT.

The chain joins TRBV5-1 to TRBJ1-4; 12 bases are a match to TRBD1. From germline, CDR1 is SGHRS and CDR2 YFSETQ. The length of the CDR3 is 17 residues. The V segment lost 5 bases and the J segment 3 bases; nucleotides outside the gene matches: 8. The CDR3 here is CASRTGTGGFSNEKLFF. In nucleotides, the CDR3 is TGCGCCAGCAGGACCGGGACAGGGGGCTTTTCTAATGAAAAACTGTTTTTT.

This chain connects TRBV4-2 to TRBJ2-7, with D possibly being TRBD2 (5 bases). Looked up from germline, CDR1 is LGHNA and CDR2 is YNFKEQ. The CDR3 runs 15 residues. The V end lost 1 base, the J end lost 1 base, and 11 bases lay between the germline ends. Here the CDR3 DNA reads TGTGCCAGCAGCCAAGGCCCCGGGGAATCCTACGAGCAGTACTTC. It yields the protein CASSQGPGESYEQYF.